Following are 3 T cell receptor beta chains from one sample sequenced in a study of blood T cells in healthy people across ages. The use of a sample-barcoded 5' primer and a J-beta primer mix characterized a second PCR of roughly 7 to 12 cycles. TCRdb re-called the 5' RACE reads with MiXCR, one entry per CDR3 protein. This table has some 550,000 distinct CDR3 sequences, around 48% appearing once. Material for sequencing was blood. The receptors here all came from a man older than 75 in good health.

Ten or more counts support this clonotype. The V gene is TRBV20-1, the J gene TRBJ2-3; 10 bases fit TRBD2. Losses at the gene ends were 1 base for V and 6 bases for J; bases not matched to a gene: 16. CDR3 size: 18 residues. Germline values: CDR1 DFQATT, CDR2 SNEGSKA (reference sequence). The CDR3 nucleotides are TGCAGTGCTAGAGCAACCCTTCGGGCTAGCGGGAGATCGGATACGCAGTATTTT. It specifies CSARATLRASGRSDTQYF.

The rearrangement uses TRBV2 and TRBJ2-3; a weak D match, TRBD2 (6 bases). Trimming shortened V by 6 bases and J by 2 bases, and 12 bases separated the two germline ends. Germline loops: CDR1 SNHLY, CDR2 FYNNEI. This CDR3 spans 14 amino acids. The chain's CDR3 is CASRRREVTDTQYF. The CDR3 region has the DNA TGTGCCAGCAGGAGGCGGGAAGTCACAGATACGCAGTATTTT.

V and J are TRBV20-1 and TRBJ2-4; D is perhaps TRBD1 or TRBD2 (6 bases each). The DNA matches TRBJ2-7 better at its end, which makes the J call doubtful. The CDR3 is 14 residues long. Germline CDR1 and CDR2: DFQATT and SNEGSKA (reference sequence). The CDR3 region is CSASQQGTSGEQYF. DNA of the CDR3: TGCAGCGCAAGCCAGCAGGGGACTTCTGGCGAGCAGTACTTC.